The 4 T cell receptor beta chains presented below share a single source sample, sequenced in a study of blood T cell repertoires in COVID-19. Clones were read by immunoSEQ multiplex PCR, and TCRdb kept only the in-frame ones, dropping some. Here the sample spans hundreds of thousands of clones, about 90% being singletons. Sequencing input: peripheral blood. The origin of the receptors is a man in his late teens or twenties with active or convalescent COVID-19.

The J gene is TRBJ2-3, the V gene TRBV10-3, with 9 bases lining up with TRBD2. V was clipped by 2 bases and J by 2 bases; unmatched bases: 8. The CDR3 contains 17 residues. CDR1 is ENHRY, CDR2 SYGVKD, per germline. CDR3 coding DNA: TGTGCCATCAGTGAGCCCGGGACTAGCTCATACACAGATACGCAGTATTTT. Translation gives CAISEPGTSSYTDTQYF.

This clone was seen ten or more times. J is TRBJ2-7 and V is TRBV4-3; D is possibly TRBD1 (6 bases). The germline V gene encodes CDR1 LGHNA and CDR2 YSLEER. This CDR3 is built from 15 residues. Trimming stripped 0 bases from V and 2 bases from J, with 11 bases between. The CDR3 reads CASSQEAGDPYEQYF. The CDR3, as DNA: TGCGCCAGCAGCCAAGAGGCAGGGGACCCCTACGAGCAGTACTTC.

The J gene is TRBJ1-1, the V gene TRBV29-1, with a possible D match to TRBD1 (6 bases). Per the germline V gene, CDR1 is SQVTM and CDR2 is ANQGSEA. V lost 7 bases to trimming and J lost 0 bases, with 15 bases between them. The CDR3 loop spans 14 amino acids. The CDR3 DNA reads as TGCAGCGCCATTCGGACAGTCTTGAACACTGAAGCTTTCTTT. Amino acids: CSAIRTVLNTEAFF.

The chain recombines TRBV5-5 with TRBJ1-5; D is uncertain. The germline gives CDR1 SGHKS, CDR2 YYEKEE (reference sequence). The CDR3 has 13 amino acids. Deletions cut 7 bases from V and 0 bases from J, with 8 bases between. The CDR3 spells CASGRSSNQPQHF. CDR3 sequence (DNA): TGTGCCAGCGGGCGCAGTAGCAATCAGCCCCAGCATTTT.